This paragraph covers one T cell receptor beta chain sequence. The data originate from a study of cytomegalovirus exposure and HLA in healthy donors. V shed 6 bases, J shed 9 bases, and the junction held 13 bases outside the gene matches. Germline V gene sequence: CDR1 WSHSY, CDR2 SAAADI. The CDR3 has 15 residues. The PCR contained 60 Vbeta and 13 Jbeta primers. Libraries were prepared by immunoSEQ multiplex PCR; TCRdb keeps only in-frame clonotypes and omits some of them. The repertoire holds some 150,000 clones, with around 70% as singletons. This TCR was recovered from a woman aged 55 to 70 in good health and CMV-seropositive. Sequencing used PBMCs. The rearrangement links TRBV10-2 to TRBJ2-7; 11 nucleotides line up with TRBD2. The CDR3 loop reads CASSEGTSGAFGQYF. In DNA form, the CDR3 reads TGCGCCAGCAGCGAAGGGACTAGCGGAGCCTTTGGGCAGTACTTC.